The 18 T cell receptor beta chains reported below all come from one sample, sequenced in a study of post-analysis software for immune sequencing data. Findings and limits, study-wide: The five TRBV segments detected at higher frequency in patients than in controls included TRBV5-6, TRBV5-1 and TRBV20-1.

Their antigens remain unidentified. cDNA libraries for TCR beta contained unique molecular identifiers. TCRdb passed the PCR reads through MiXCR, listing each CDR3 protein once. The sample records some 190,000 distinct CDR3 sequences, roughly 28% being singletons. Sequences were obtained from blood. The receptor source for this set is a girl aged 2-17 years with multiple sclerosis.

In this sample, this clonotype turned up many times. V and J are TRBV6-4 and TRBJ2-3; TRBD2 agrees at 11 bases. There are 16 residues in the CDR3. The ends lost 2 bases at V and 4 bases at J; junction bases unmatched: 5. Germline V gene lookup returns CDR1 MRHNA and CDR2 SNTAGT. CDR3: CASSDPSGGSPDTQYF. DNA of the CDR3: TGTGCCAGCAGTGACCCTAGCGGGGGGAGTCCAGATACGCAGTATTTT.

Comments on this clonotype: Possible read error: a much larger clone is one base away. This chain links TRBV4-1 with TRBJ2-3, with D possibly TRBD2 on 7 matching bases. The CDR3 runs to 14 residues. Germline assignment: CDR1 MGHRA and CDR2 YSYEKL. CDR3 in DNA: TGCACCAGCAGCCAAGGGGGGGCCGCAGATACGCAGTATTTT. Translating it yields CTSSQGGAADTQYF.

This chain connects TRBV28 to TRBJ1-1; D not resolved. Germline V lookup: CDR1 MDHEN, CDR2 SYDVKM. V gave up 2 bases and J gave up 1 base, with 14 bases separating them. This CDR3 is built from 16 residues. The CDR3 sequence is CASSLPRNGPNTEAFF. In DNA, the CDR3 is TGTGCCAGCAGTTTACCCAGGAATGGACCGAACACTGAAGCTTTCTTT. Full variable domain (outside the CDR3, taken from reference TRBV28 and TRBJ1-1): DVKVTQSSRYLVKRTGEKVFLECVQDMDHENMFWYRQDPGLGLRLIYFSYDVKMKEKGDIPEGYSVSREKKERFSLILESASTNQTSMYLCASSLPRNGPNTEAFFGQGTRLTVV.

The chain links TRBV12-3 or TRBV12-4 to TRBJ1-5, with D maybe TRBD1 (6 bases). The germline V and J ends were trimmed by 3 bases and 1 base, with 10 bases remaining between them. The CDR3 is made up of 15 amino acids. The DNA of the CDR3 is TGTGCCAGCAGTTTGGGGGCCCCAAGCAATCAGCCCCAGCATTTT. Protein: CASSLGAPSNQPQHF.

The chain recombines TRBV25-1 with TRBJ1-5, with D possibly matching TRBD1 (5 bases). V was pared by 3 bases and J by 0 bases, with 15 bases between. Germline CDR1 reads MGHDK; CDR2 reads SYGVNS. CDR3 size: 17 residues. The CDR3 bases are TGTGCCAGCAGTGAGTTGCAGGGCACGATTAGCAATCAGCCCCAGCATTTT. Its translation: CASSELQGTISNQPQHF.

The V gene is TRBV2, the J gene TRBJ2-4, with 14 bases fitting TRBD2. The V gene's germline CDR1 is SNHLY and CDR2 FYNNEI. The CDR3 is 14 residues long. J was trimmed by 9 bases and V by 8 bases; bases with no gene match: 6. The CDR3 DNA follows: TGTGCCAGCGGACTAGCGGGAGGCCGAGGCATTCAGTACTTC. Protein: CASGLAGGRGIQYF.

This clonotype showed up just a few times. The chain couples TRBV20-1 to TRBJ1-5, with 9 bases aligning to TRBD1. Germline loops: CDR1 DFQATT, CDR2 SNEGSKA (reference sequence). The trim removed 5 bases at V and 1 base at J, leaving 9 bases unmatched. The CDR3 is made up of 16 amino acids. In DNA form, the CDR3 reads TGCAGTGCTTTCATCGCGGGGACAGGGAGCAATCAGCCCCAGCATTTT. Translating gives CSAFIAGTGSNQPQHF.

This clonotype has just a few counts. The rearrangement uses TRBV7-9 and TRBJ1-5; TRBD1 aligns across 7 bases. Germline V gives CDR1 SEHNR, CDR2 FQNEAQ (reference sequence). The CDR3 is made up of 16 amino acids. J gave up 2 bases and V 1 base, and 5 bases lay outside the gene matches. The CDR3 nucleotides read TGTGCCAGCAGCTTAGTGGGACAGTATGGCAATCAGCCCCAGCATTTT. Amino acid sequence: CASSLVGQYGNQPQHF.

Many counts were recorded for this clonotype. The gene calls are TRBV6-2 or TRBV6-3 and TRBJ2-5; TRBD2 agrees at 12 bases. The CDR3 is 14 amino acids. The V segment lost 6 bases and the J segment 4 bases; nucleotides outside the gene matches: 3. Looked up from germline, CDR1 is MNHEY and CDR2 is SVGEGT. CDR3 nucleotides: TGTGCCAGCAGACTAGCGGGGGGTGGAGAGACCCAGTACTTC. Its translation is CASRLAGGGETQYF.

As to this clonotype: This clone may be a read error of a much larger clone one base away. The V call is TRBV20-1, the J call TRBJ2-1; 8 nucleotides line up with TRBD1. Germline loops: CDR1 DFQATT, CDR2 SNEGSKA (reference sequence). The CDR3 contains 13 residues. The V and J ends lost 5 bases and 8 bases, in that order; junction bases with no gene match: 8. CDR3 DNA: TGCAGTGCTGCCGGCAGGGGGCAGCATGAGCAGTTCTTC. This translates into CSAAGRGQHEQFF.

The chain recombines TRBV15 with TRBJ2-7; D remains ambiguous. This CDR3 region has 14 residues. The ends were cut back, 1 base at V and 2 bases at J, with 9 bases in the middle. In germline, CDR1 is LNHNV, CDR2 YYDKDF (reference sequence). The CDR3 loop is CATSRAGRTYEQYF. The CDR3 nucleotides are TGTGCCACCAGCAGAGCCGGCAGAACCTACGAGCAGTACTTC.

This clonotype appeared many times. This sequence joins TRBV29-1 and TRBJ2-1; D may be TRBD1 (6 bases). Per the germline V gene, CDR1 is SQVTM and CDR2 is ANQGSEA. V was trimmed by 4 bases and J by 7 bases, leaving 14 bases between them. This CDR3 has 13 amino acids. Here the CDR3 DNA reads TGCAGCGTTGCCGGGACAAACAAAAATGAGCAGTTCTTC. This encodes CSVAGTNKNEQFF.

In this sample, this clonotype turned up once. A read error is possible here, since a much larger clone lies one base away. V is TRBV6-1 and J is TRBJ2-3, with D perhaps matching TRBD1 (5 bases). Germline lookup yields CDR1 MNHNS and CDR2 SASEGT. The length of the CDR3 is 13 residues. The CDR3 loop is CASSQQDLDTQDF. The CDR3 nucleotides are TGTGCCAGCAGTCAACAGGACCTAGATACGCAGGATTTT.

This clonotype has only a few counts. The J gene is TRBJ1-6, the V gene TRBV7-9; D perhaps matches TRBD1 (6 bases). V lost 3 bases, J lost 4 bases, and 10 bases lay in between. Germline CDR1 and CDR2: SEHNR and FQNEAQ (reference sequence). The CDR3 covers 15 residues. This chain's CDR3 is CASSFGQGYNSPLHF. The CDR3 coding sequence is TGTGCCAGCAGCTTTGGGCAGGGGTATAATTCACCCCTCCACTTT.

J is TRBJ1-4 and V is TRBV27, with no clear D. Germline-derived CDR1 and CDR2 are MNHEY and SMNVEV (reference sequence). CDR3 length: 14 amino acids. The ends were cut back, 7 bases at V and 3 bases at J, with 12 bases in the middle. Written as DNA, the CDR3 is TGTGCCAGCACCACAGCCTGGGCTAATGAAAAACTGTTTTTT. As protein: CASTTAWANEKLFF.

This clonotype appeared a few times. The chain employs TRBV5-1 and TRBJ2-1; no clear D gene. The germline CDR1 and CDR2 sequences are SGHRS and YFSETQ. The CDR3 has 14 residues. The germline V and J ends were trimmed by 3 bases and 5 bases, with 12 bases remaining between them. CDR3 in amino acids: CASSYPTGNNEQFF. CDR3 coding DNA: TGCGCCAGCAGCTACCCGACTGGAAACAATGAGCAGTTCTTC.

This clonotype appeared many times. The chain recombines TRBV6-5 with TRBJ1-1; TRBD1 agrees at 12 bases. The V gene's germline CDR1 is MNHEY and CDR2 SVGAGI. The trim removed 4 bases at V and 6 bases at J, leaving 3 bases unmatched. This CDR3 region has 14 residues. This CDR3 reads CASSSRDRGPEAFF. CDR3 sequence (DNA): TGTGCCAGCAGTTCCCGGGACAGGGGGCCTGAAGCTTTCTTT.

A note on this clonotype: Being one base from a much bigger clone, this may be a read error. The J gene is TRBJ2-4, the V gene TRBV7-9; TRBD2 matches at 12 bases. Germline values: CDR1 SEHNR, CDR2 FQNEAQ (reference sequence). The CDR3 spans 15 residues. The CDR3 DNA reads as TGTGCCAGCAGCTTCCGACTAGCGGGGGAAAACACTCAGTACTTC. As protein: CASSFRLAGENTQYF. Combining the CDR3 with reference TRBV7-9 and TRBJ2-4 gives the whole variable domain DTGVSQNPRHKITKRGQNVTFRCDPISEHNRLYWYRQTLGQGPEFLTYFQNEAQLEKSRLLSDRFSAERPKGSFSTLEIQRTEQGDSAMYLCASSFRLAGENTQYFGAGTRLSVL.